This T cell receptor beta chain was found in a study of cytomegalovirus exposure and HLA in healthy donors. Study-level findings and limits: TCR beta chain V- and J-gene trimming was linked, in a later analysis, to a missense variant in DCLRE1C. What a later analysis showed was that several of the most significant clusters appeared linked to common viral pathogens. Cytomegalovirus-associated TCR beta chains were listed, numbering roughly 150.

PCR employed 60 Vbeta and 13 Jbeta primers. Repertoires were generated with immunoSEQ multiplex PCR, while TCRdb's copy carries only in-frame clones and drops some. The table has 110,000 or so clones, about 68% seen once; the top ten hold roughly 4.2%. The CDR3 runs 16 residues. V dropped 2 bases and J dropped 2; count of bases not matched to a gene: 3. From germline, CDR1 is MRHNA and CDR2 SNTAGT. This clone occurred a few times. Its antigen is not identified. Material: PBMCs. The chain recombines TRBV6-4 with TRBJ2-3; 11 nucleotides agree with TRBD2. The receptor was derived from a woman between 40 and 50 years old in good health and CMV-seropositive. CDR3 sequence: CASSDSSGGATDTQYF. The CDR3 DNA follows: TGTGCCAGCAGTGACAGTAGCGGGGGGGCCACAGATACGCAGTATTTT.